This TCR beta chain was sequenced for a study of immune evolution from preneoplasia to lung adenocarcinoma. Whole-study results and caveats: Top clone share appeared to fall from AAH through AIS, MIA, adenocarcinoma. Later-stage lesions seemingly showed higher T cell density and diversity than normal lung.

H&E slides confirmed each diagnosis, reviewed by two pathologists independently. Profiled with immunoSEQ multiplex PCR; TCRdb holds only in-frame clones, not every one. In the table there are about 3,800 clones, about 85% of which are singletons. With regard to this clone: What it binds is not known.

V was cut by 5 bases and J by 6 bases, with 19 bases left in between. The germline V gene encodes CDR1 SEHNR and CDR2 FQNEAQ (reference sequence). The CDR3 is made up of 15 amino acids. This rearrangement joins TRBV7-9 to TRBJ1-2; TRBD1 is a possible D gene (6 bases). This receptor was obtained from a person aged 70 to 85 with lung adenocarcinoma. The sequenced sample was FFPE adjacent normal lung tissue. CDR3 coding DNA: TGTGCCAGCAGCCCCTACGGGGGGCGGGTCAATGGCTACACCTTC. The encoded protein is CASSPYGGRVNGYTF.